What follows are 17 T cell receptor beta chains derived from one specimen sequenced in a study of identifying expanded T cells in peripheral blood. Assay used: immunoSEQ multiplex PCR; TCRdb lists only in-frame clones, some missing. Of about 130,000 clones in the sample, approximately 86% were seen once. Sequenced input: blood. The receptor set was obtained from a person aged 18 to 69 in good health.

The chain is built from TRBV6-5 and TRBJ2-5; 7 bases agree with TRBD2. Germline V lookup: CDR1 MNHEY, CDR2 SVGAGI. V lost 10 bases to trimming and J lost 9 bases; unmatched junction nucleotides: 14. This CDR3 region has 13 residues. CDR3: CATRPPPREAQYF. The CDR3 DNA reads TGTGCCACTCGACCGCCCCCCCGGGAGGCCCAGTACTTC.

The V and J genes are TRBV7-8 and TRBJ1-1; D remains unclear. There are 12 residues in the CDR3. Germline lookup yields CDR1 SGHVS and CDR2 FQNEAQ. The V gene lost 2 bases and the J gene lost 11 bases, with 12 bases spanning the gap. DNA of the CDR3: TGTGCCAGCAGCTTAAGTGGCCAGAACGCTTTCTTT. This encodes CASSLSGQNAFF. The variable domain in full, completed from reference TRBV7-8 and TRBJ1-1, reads GAGVSQSPRYKVAKRGQDVALRCDPISGHVSLFWYQQALGQGPEFLTYFQNEAQLDKSGLPSDRFFAERPEGSVSTLKIQRTQQEDSAVYLCASSLSGQNAFFGQGTRLTVV.

The chain employs TRBV6-6 and TRBJ1-1; D gene unclear. Germline-derived CDR1 and CDR2 are MNHNY and SVGAGI (reference sequence). This CDR3 comprises 14 residues. With 0 bases removed from V and 8 bases from J, the gap between germline ends came to 13 bases. The CDR3 here is CASSYSNKYPEAFF. CDR3 DNA sequence: TGTGCCAGCAGTTACTCGAACAAGTACCCGGAAGCTTTCTTT.

J is TRBJ2-5 and V is TRBV4-3; 7 bases match TRBD1. This CDR3 has 15 amino acids. With V trimmed by 1 base and J by 5 bases, 7 bases remained unmatched. The germline CDR1 and CDR2 sequences are LGHNA and YSLEER. In DNA form, the CDR3 reads TGCGCCAGCAGCCAAGGGAACAGGGGTGGGGAGACCCAGTACTTC. It specifies CASSQGNRGGETQYF.

The CDR3 is CASSPGTGQETQYF. Written as DNA, the CDR3 is TGCGCCAGCAGCCCGGGGACAGGACAAGAGACCCAGTACTTC. The gene calls are TRBV5-1 and TRBJ2-5; TRBD1 aligns across 8 bases. CDR1 and CDR2 (germline): SGHRS, YFSETQ. The CDR3 has 14 residues. The V segment lost 4 bases and the J segment 2 bases; nucleotides outside the gene matches: 4. Based on the CDR3 plus reference TRBV5-1 and TRBJ2-5, the full variable domain is KAGVTQTPRYLIKTRGQQVTLSCSPISGHRSVSWYQQTPGQGLQFLFEYFSETQRNKGNFPGRFSGRQFSNSRSEMNVSTLELGDSALYLCASSPGTGQETQYFGPGTRLLVL.

This clone was observed a single time. CDR3 DNA sequence: TGCAGCGTATTTAGTAGCCGACCCTACGAGCAGTACTTC. Encoded protein: CSVFSSRPYEQYF. The genes are TRBV29-1 and TRBJ2-7; unclear D gene. Germline V gene sequence: CDR1 SQVTM, CDR2 ANQGSEA. The germline V and J ends were trimmed by 6 bases and 2 bases, with 14 bases remaining between them. This CDR3 comprises 13 residues.

This clone was recorded once. The gene calls are TRBV5-4 and TRBJ1-2, with D perhaps matching TRBD1 (6 bases). The germline CDR1 and CDR2 sequences are SGHNT and YYREEE (reference sequence). The CDR3 runs to 15 residues. Trimming shortened V by 2 bases and J by 6 bases, and 17 bases separated the two germline ends. CDR3 DNA sequence: TGTGCCAGCAGCTTTGGGGGACAAGGGCTTAATGGCTACACCTTC. Protein: CASSFGGQGLNGYTF.

This rearrangement joins TRBV19 to TRBJ1-6; 8 bases fit TRBD1. Germline V gene sequence: CDR1 LNHDA, CDR2 SQIVND (reference sequence). The J segment lost 3 bases and the V segment lost 3 bases, leaving 4 bases of the junction unmatched. This CDR3 comprises 16 residues. CDR3 sequence (DNA): TGTGCCAGTAGTATGACAGGGGTCCGCTATAATTCACCCCTCCACTTT. The encoded protein is CASSMTGVRYNSPLHF. Full variable domain (missing parts from reference TRBV19 and TRBJ1-6): DGGITQSPKYLFRKEGQNVTLSCEQNLNHDAMYWYRQDPGQGLRLIYYSQIVNDFQKGDIAEGYSVSREKKESFPLTVTSAQKNPTAFYLCASSMTGVRYNSPLHFGNGTRLTVT.

The chain couples TRBV25-1 to TRBJ2-2; the D gene is possibly TRBD1 (6 bases). The CDR3 is 15 amino acids. V was shortened by 3 bases and J by 5 bases, with 13 bases between the two germline ends. Germline V lookup: CDR1 MGHDK, CDR2 SYGVNS. CDR3 sequence (DNA): TGTGCCAGCAGTGACTCAGGGGTTCTTACCGGGGAGCTGTTTTTT. Its translation: CASSDSGVLTGELFF.

CDR3 amino acids: CASRKVDRPYEQYF. The CDR3 nucleotides read TGCGCCAGCAGGAAAGTGGACAGACCCTACGAGCAGTACTTC. This chain links TRBV10-2 with TRBJ2-7; weak D call: TRBD1 (6 bases). V lost 6 bases and J lost 2, with 14 bases in between. CDR3 size: 14 residues. Germline assignment: CDR1 WSHSY and CDR2 SAAADI.

The chain joins TRBV9 to TRBJ1-1; D possibly corresponds to TRBD1 (5 bases). Deletions cut 0 bases from V and 2 bases from J, with 14 bases between. The CDR3 is 16 amino acids. Germline assignment: CDR1 SGDLS and CDR2 YYNGEE. The CDR3 coding sequence is TGTGCCAGCAGCGTAGAATACGGGACCCTAAACACTGAAGCTTTCTTT. Its protein product is CASSVEYGTLNTEAFF.

This chain links TRBV11-2 with TRBJ2-6, with D perhaps TRBD1 or TRBD2 (5 bases each). The CDR3 contains 19 residues. Germline V CDR1 and CDR2: SGHAT, FQNNGV. V was clipped by 4 bases and J by 2 bases, with 21 bases between them. Written as DNA, the CDR3 is TGTGCCAGCAGCTCCAGAGGGGCAGATGCCTACCCTGGGGCCAACGTCCTGACTTTC. This codes for CASSSRGADAYPGANVLTF.

The chain carries TRBV6-5 and TRBJ2-1; D unresolved. The V gene's germline CDR1 is MNHEY and CDR2 SVGAGI. Trimming took 5 bases from V and 5 from J, leaving 4 bases between them. This CDR3 spans 11 amino acids. The CDR3 DNA follows: TGTGCCAGCAGTGAACACAATGAGCAGTTCTTC. Protein sequence: CASSEHNEQFF.

V is TRBV6-5 and J is TRBJ2-3; D is ambiguous. Trimming stripped 6 bases from V and 2 bases from J, with 12 bases between. Germline CDR1 is MNHEY and CDR2 is SVGAGI. The CDR3 has 14 amino acids. The CDR3 bases are TGTGCCAGCAGGCCCAGCTTTACCACAGATACGCAGTATTTT. This gives the protein CASRPSFTTDTQYF.

The V and J genes are TRBV6-1 and TRBJ2-3; D is uncertain. The CDR3 is 14 residues long. CDR1 is MNHNS, CDR2 SASEGT, per germline. Trimming took 10 bases from V and 1 from J, leaving 15 bases between them. The CDR3 sequence is CATLRSRGTDTQYF. DNA for the CDR3: TGTGCCACTCTACGGTCTCGGGGCACAGATACGCAGTATTTT.

V is TRBV21-1 and J is TRBJ2-7. TRBV21-1 has pseudogene status. The CDR3 sequence is 13 residues long. CDR3 nucleotide sequence: TGTGCCAGCAGCAAAGCTAGGTCCTACGAGCAGTACTTC. Translating gives CASSKARSYEQYF.

The chain carries TRBV6-1 and TRBJ1-1; 9 bases line up with TRBD1. With 11 bases clipped from V and 4 bases from J, the junction kept 11 bases outside the gene matches. Germline V gene data show CDR1 as MNHNS and CDR2 as SASEGT. CDR3 length: 14 amino acids. The CDR3 nucleotides are TGTGCCGGAAAGGCCGGGACAGGGAGCACTGAAGCTTTCTTT. Translated, it gives CAGKAGTGSTEAFF.